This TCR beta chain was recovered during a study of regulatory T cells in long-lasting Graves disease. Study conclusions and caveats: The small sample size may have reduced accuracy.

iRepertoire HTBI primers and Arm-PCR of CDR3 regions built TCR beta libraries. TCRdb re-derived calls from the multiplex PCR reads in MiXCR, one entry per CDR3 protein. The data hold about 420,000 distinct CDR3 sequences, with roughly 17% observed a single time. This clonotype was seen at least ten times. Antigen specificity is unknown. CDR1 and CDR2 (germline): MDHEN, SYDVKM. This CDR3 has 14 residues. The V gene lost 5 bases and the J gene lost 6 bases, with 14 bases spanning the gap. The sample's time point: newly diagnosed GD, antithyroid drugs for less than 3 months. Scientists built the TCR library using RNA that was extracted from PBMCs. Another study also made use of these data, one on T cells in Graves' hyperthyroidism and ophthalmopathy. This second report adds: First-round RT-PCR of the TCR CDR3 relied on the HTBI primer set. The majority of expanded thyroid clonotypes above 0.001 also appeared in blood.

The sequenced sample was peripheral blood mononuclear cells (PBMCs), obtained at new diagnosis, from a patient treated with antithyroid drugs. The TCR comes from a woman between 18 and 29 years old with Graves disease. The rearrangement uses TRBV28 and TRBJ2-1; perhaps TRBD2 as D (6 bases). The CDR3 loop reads CASSPSERVNEQFF. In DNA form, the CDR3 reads TGTGCCAGCAGTCCTAGCGAGCGGGTCAATGAGCAGTTCTTC.